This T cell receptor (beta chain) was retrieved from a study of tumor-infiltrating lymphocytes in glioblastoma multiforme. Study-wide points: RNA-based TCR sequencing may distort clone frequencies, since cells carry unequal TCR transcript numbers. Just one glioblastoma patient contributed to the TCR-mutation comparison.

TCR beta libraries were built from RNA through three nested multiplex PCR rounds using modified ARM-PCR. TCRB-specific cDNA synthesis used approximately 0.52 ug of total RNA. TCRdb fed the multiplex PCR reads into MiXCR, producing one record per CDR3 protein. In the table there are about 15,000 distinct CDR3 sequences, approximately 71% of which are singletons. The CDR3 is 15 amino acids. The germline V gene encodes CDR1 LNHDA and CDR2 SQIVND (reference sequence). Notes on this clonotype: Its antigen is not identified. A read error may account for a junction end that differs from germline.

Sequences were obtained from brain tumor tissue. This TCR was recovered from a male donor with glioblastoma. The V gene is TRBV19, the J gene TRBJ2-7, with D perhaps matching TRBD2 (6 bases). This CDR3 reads CVSSEGLTEAYEQYF. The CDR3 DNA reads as TGTGTCAGTAGTGAAGGACTAACGGAGGCCTACGAGCAGTACTTC.